The 21 T cell receptor beta chains listed next were all sequenced from one sample in a study of blood T cell repertoires in COVID-19. Clones were read by immunoSEQ multiplex PCR, and TCRdb kept only the in-frame ones, dropping some. Seen here are 200,000 to 250,000 clones, 85% to 90% observed once, and the top ten hold over 1.3%. Sequenced sample: peripheral blood. The receptors shown here come from a man older than 75 with acute or convalescent COVID-19.

With respect to this clone: The junction differs from germline at one of its ends, possibly a read error. CDR3 in amino acids: CASREERTGAGEQYF. In DNA form, the CDR3 reads TGTGCCAGCAGGGAAGAGCGGACAGGGGCCGGTGAGCAGTACTTC. The J gene is TRBJ2-7, the V gene TRBV2, with 9 nucleotides matching TRBD1. CDR1 is SNHLY and CDR2 is FYNNEI in the germline V gene. The CDR3 runs to 15 residues.

This clone was picked up one time. This chain joins TRBV2 and TRBJ2-4; 9 bases line up with TRBD1. The CDR3 contains 16 residues. V was clipped by 6 bases and J by 0 bases; unmatched bases: 6. CDR1 SNHLY and CDR2 FYNNEI come from the germline V gene. The CDR3 DNA is TGTGCCAGCAGGGAGGGACAGGGACTAGCCAAAAACATTCAGTACTTC. This translates into CASREGQGLAKNIQYF. Combining the CDR3 with reference TRBV2 and TRBJ2-4 gives the whole variable domain EPEVTQTPSHQVTQMGQEVILRCVPISNHLYFYWYRQILGQKVEFLVSFYNNEISEKSEIFDDQFSVERPDGSNFTLKIRSTKLEDSAMYFCASREGQGLAKNIQYFGAGTRLSVL.

The chain recombines TRBV21-1 with TRBJ1-6. TRBV21-1 is reported as a pseudogene. The CDR3 covers 17 residues. The CDR3 is CASSKEAPGAPNSPLHF. Written as DNA, the CDR3 is TGTGCCAGCAGCAAAGAGGCACCGGGAGCCCCCAATTCACCCCTCCACTTT.

The chain uses TRBV18 and TRBJ1-5; possibly TRBD1 for D (5 bases). V was pared by 2 bases and J by 4 bases, with 9 bases between. The V gene's germline CDR1 is KGHSH and CDR2 LQKENI. The CDR3 loop spans 14 amino acids. This chain's CDR3 is CASSPAGRNQPQHF. Here the CDR3 DNA reads TGTGCCAGCTCACCAGCAGGGAGGAATCAGCCCCAGCATTTT.

This chain joins TRBV19 and TRBJ2-1; 7 nucleotides match TRBD1. V trimming: 4 bases; J trimming: 4 bases; junction bases outside the gene matches: 4. The CDR3 runs 14 residues. Germline loops: CDR1 LNHDA, CDR2 SQIVND (reference sequence). The CDR3 loop reads CASSSRQGYNEQFF. CDR3 bases: TGTGCCAGTAGTAGCCGACAGGGATACAATGAGCAGTTCTTC. The full variable domain, its missing parts supplied by reference TRBV19 and TRBJ2-1, is DGGITQSPKYLFRKEGQNVTLSCEQNLNHDAMYWYRQDPGQGLRLIYYSQIVNDFQKGDIAEGYSVSREKKESFPLTVTSAQKNPTAFYLCASSSRQGYNEQFFGPGTRLTVL.

DNA for the CDR3: TGTGCCAGTAGTACGACAACGAACACTGAAGCTTTCTTT. This codes for CASSTTTNTEAFF. The chain links TRBV19 to TRBJ1-1, with D uncertain. Trimming pared 4 bases from V and 1 base from J, leaving 7 bases between. Germline V CDR1 and CDR2: LNHDA, SQIVND (reference sequence). This CDR3 has 13 residues.

This chain connects TRBV12-5 to TRBJ2-3, with 10 bases matching TRBD2. The CDR3 covers 16 residues. After removal of 2 bases from V and 1 base from J, the junction contained 3 bases not matched to a gene. CDR1 and CDR2 from the germline V gene are LGHNT and FRNRAP. CDR3 loop: CASGLRLAGGTDTQYF. Here the CDR3 DNA reads TGTGCTAGTGGTTTGAGGCTAGCGGGGGGCACAGATACGCAGTATTTT.

The V and J genes are TRBV7-6 and TRBJ2-5; D unresolved. Germline V gene sequence: CDR1 SGHVS, CDR2 FNYEAQ. The CDR3 consists of 16 residues. With 2 bases removed from V and 2 bases from J, the gap between germline ends came to 15 bases. CDR3: CASSLNGATGQETQYF. The CDR3 bases are TGTGCCAGCAGCTTAAATGGCGCGACGGGTCAAGAGACCCAGTACTTC.

The chain employs TRBV5-1 and TRBJ2-7, with 10 bases fitting TRBD2. The CDR3 totals 15 residues. The trim removed 0 bases at V and 5 bases at J, leaving 5 bases unmatched. Germline V gives CDR1 SGHRS, CDR2 YFSETQ. The CDR3 loop is CASSLGSSGSHEQYF. The CDR3 DNA reads as TGCGCCAGCAGCTTGGGTTCTAGCGGGAGCCACGAGCAGTACTTC.

The sample holds one count of this clone. The genes are TRBV6-4 and TRBJ1-1; TRBD1 is a possible D gene (5 bases). V was cut by 5 bases and J by 4 bases, with 11 bases left in between. This CDR3 contains 13 residues. Germline V gene data show CDR1 as MRHNA and CDR2 as SNTAGT. CDR3 protein: CASSRQPGTEAFF. The CDR3 DNA is TGTGCCAGCAGTAGACAGCCTGGCACTGAAGCTTTCTTT.

The J gene is TRBJ1-4, the V gene TRBV3-1 (or the pseudogene TRBV3-2), with D unclear. The CDR3 sequence is 13 residues long. CDR1 LGHDT and CDR2 YNNKEL come from the germline V gene (reference sequence). Trimming took 5 bases from V and 4 from J, leaving 8 bases between them. CDR3 residues: CASSGQYNEKLFF. The CDR3 DNA is TGTGCCAGCAGCGGGCAGTATAATGAAAAACTGTTTTTT.

The rearrangement joins TRBV5-1 to TRBJ1-1, with TRBD1 identical over 7 bases. The CDR3 runs 13 residues. Germline trimming cut 4 bases from V and 9 bases from J; bases unmatched to any gene: 9. Looked up from germline, CDR1 is SGHRS and CDR2 is YFSETQ. CDR3 sequence (DNA): TGCGCCAGCAGCCAGGGACAGCCTACCAAAGCTTTCTTT. It is translated as CASSQGQPTKAFF.

V usage is TRBV9 and J usage is TRBJ2-6; D is uncertain. CDR1 is SGDLS, CDR2 YYNGEE, per germline. The CDR3 covers 13 residues. Trimming took 3 bases from V and 2 from J, leaving 3 bases between them. In nucleotides, the CDR3 is TGTGCCAGCAGCGCGGCTGGGGCCAACGTCCTGACTTTC. This translates into CASSAAGANVLTF.

V usage is TRBV4-2 and J usage is TRBJ2-1; D remains unclear. This CDR3 contains 14 residues. CDR1 is LGHNA and CDR2 is YNFKEQ in the germline V gene. The ends were cut back, 1 base at V and 9 bases at J, with 13 bases in the middle. The DNA for the CDR3 is TGTGCCAGCAGCCAAGGTAGCCCCCCTTCTGAGCAGTTCTTC. Encoded protein: CASSQGSPPSEQFF.

The chain employs TRBV5-1 and TRBJ1-2; TRBD1 is a possible D gene (5 bases). V dropped 4 bases and J dropped 0 bases, with 19 bases sitting between them. Germline V gene lookup returns CDR1 SGHRS and CDR2 YFSETQ. The CDR3 has 17 amino acids. The CDR3 protein is CASSDPTEGLSNYGYTF. In DNA form, the CDR3 reads TGCGCCAGCAGCGACCCGACGGAGGGGCTCTCTAACTATGGCTACACCTTC.

This clone was seen only once. The genes are TRBV18 and TRBJ2-1; maybe TRBD2 (6 bases). V was clipped by 2 bases and J by 5 bases, with 16 bases between them. Germline lookup yields CDR1 KGHSH and CDR2 LQKENI. This CDR3 is built from 16 residues. Here the CDR3 DNA reads TGTGCCAGCTCACCAGCCGGGACTCTATCTAACAATGAGCAGTTCTTC. Encoded protein: CASSPAGTLSNNEQFF.

The chain employs TRBV7-3 and TRBJ2-5, with TRBD1 matching 7 bases. Germline V CDR1 and CDR2: SGHTA, FQGTGA. The CDR3 runs to 14 residues. V trimming: 5 bases; J trimming: 7 bases; junction bases outside the gene matches: 10. DNA for the CDR3: TGTGCCAGCAGCGAAACCGGGACAGTCCGGACCCAGTACTTC. This gives the protein CASSETGTVRTQYF.

The V gene is TRBV29-1, the J gene TRBJ2-7, with D tentatively TRBD2 (5 bases). The CDR3 sequence is 12 residues long. Deletions cut 5 bases from V and 6 bases from J, with 14 bases between. Germline CDR1 is SQVTM and CDR2 is ANQGSEA. Here the CDR3 DNA reads TGCAGCGTTTTCGGACTGGTCGGCGAGCAGTACTTC. Amino acids: CSVFGLVGEQYF.

This chain uses TRBV23-1 with TRBJ1-4; D call uncertain. TRBV23-1 is sorted into the ORF group, with uncertain function. The V end was cut by 10 bases, the J end by 6 bases, with 45 bases between. The CDR3 spans 23 residues. For the CDR3, the DNA is TGCGCCACCTTCTTTGGGCCCAATGTTACAGCTTTGTACAAAATTGGATGCCATGAAAAACTGTTTTTT. Protein: CATFFGPNVTALYKIGCHEKLFF.

The CDR3 loop is CAIRAGQGGPYEQYF. For the CDR3, the DNA is TGTGCCATCAGGGCGGGACAGGGGGGACCCTACGAGCAGTACTTC. The gene calls are TRBV10-3 and TRBJ2-7, with 11 bases identical to TRBD1. This CDR3 has 15 residues. Germline loops: CDR1 ENHRY, CDR2 SYGVKD. Germline trimming cut 6 bases from V and 2 bases from J; bases unmatched to any gene: 6.

The chain links TRBV5-6 to TRBJ1-3; the D gene is possibly TRBD1 (5 bases). Trimming took off 0 bases at V and 9 bases at J, with 16 bases between the two ends. Germline-derived CDR1 and CDR2 are SGHDT and YYEEEE. This CDR3 spans 15 amino acids. The chain's CDR3 is CASSLEPRNGGTIYF. The CDR3 DNA follows: TGTGCCAGCAGCTTGGAACCCAGAAACGGGGGCACCATATATTTT. The full variable domain, with the rest looked up from reference TRBV5-6 and TRBJ1-3, is DAGVTQSPTHLIKTRGQQVTLRCSPKSGHDTVSWYQQALGQGPQFIFQYYEEEERQRGNFPDRFSGHQFPNYSSELNVNALLLGDSALYLCASSLEPRNGGTIYFGEGSWLTVV.